Detailed here is one TCR beta chain. Primers: 60 Vbeta forward and 13 Jbeta reverse. The data were produced by immunoSEQ multiplex PCR, yet TCRdb's version contains in-frame clones alone and is incomplete. This sample has over 95,000 clones, with about three quarters found just once. The source of the sample is a study of cytomegalovirus exposure and HLA in healthy donors. CDR1 SNHLY and CDR2 FYNNEI come from the germline V gene. This CDR3 comprises 13 residues. J gave up 9 bases and V 5 bases, and 6 bases lay outside the gene matches. The sequence derives from a female donor in good health and CMV-seronegative. This chain links TRBV2 with TRBJ2-7; 11 bases line up with TRBD2. The sample consisted of PBMCs. The CDR3 DNA sequence: TGTGCCAGCAGTTTGACTAGCGGGGAGGCGCAGTACTTC. As protein: CASSLTSGEAQYF.